This passage covers 8 T cell receptor beta chains from one sample sequenced in a study of Ad26.COV2.S vaccination and SARS-CoV-2 variants. TCRdb keeps only in-frame clones here, not all; method: immunoSEQ multiplex PCR. The sample has about 400,000 clones; 75% to 90% are singletons. This sample's treatment: over 15 received Ad26.COV2.S at low or high dose, single or two shots; 5 received placebo; per-sample allocation not given. Sampling occurred on day 63 after the first vaccine or placebo injection. The source material was peripheral blood, sampled in a trial of Ad26.COV2.S vaccine versus placebo. The receptors stem from a person between 18 and 59 years old who received the Ad26.COV2.S COVID-19 vaccine or a placebo.

The chain has TRBV11-3 and TRBJ1-1, with 7 bases lining up with TRBD1. Germline V gene lookup returns CDR1 SGHNT and CDR2 YENEEA. CDR3 size: 14 residues. V gave up 5 bases and J gave up 1 base; unmatched junction bases: 4. CDR3 sequence: CASSNPGGNTEAFF. The DNA of the CDR3 is TGTGCCAGCAGCAATCCAGGGGGGAACACTGAAGCTTTCTTT.

The genes are TRBV5-1 and TRBJ1-1, with 9 nucleotides matching TRBD1. Germline values: CDR1 SGHRS, CDR2 YFSETQ. This CDR3 is 15 amino acids long. The V and J ends lost 3 bases and 1 base, in that order; junction bases with no gene match: 4. The CDR3 DNA reads TGCGCCAGCAGCTCGGGGACAGGGCGGAACACTGAAGCTTTCTTT. Its translation: CASSSGTGRNTEAFF.

The chain links TRBV9 to TRBJ2-1; the match to TRBD2 covers 12 bases. Trimming cost V 4 bases and J 10 bases; bases outside gene matches: 12. CDR1 and CDR2 from the germline V gene are SGDLS and YYNGEE. The CDR3 is 16 residues long. The CDR3 sequence: CASSTVLAGGSREQFF. The CDR3 DNA sequence: TGTGCCAGCAGCACCGTCCTAGCGGGGGGGTCCAGGGAGCAGTTCTTC.

The table lists this clone with a few counts. V usage is TRBV2 and J usage is TRBJ1-3, with unresolved D. This CDR3 is built from 15 residues. Trimming stripped 7 bases from V and 0 bases from J, with 13 bases between. The germline V gene encodes CDR1 SNHLY and CDR2 FYNNEI. The CDR3 DNA sequence: TGTGCCAGCACCGTGGACTCATACTCTGGAAACACCATATATTTT. This codes for CASTVDSYSGNTIYF.

The CDR3 nucleotides read TGCGCCAGCAGCCAGGGGACTAGCACAGATACGCAGTATTTT. Translated, it gives CASSQGTSTDTQYF. This chain uses TRBV5-1 with TRBJ2-3, with D perhaps TRBD1 or TRBD2 (6 bases each). CDR1 SGHRS and CDR2 YFSETQ come from the germline V gene. The CDR3 sequence is 14 residues long. Trimming left V 4 bases short and J 0 bases short, with 9 bases between.

The DNA of the CDR3 is TGTGCCAGCAGTTTAGGCAGATACACCGGGGAGCTGTTTTTT. This gives the protein CASSLGRYTGELFF. V and J are TRBV27 and TRBJ2-2; D gene ambiguous. Germline loops: CDR1 MNHEY, CDR2 SMNVEV (reference sequence). There are 14 residues in the CDR3. V lost 2 bases and J 3 bases, leaving 7 bases between the germline ends.

V and J are TRBV5-6 and TRBJ2-7; TRBD2 aligns across 9 bases. The trim removed 3 bases at V and 6 bases at J, leaving 10 bases unmatched. The CDR3 is made up of 15 amino acids. From germline, CDR1 is SGHDT and CDR2 YYEEEE. The CDR3 nucleotides are TGTGCCAGCAGCTACACCGGGACTAGCACCCTCGAGCAGTACTTC. It is translated as CASSYTGTSTLEQYF.

V and J are TRBV28 and TRBJ1-5; 8 bases are shared with TRBD1. J was trimmed by 5 bases and V by 4 bases; bases with no gene match: 1. Germline V gene data show CDR1 as MDHEN and CDR2 as SYDVKM. The length of the CDR3 is 13 residues. CDR3 sequence: CASSSGGHQPQHF. The CDR3 nucleotides are TGTGCCAGCAGTTCAGGGGGCCATCAGCCCCAGCATTTT.